This T cell receptor (beta chain) was retrieved from a study of early T cells in non-severe SARS-CoV-2 infection. Study overall: Sequencing was performed on bulk RNA from unsorted whole blood, leaving chains unpaired.

On this clonotype itself: The antigen remains undetermined.

Attachment of unique molecular identifiers was made to individual cDNA molecules. MiXCR, run by TCRdb on the 5' RACE reads, gives a single entry per CDR3 protein. This table has tens of thousands of distinct CDR3 sequences, about 12% appearing once. Study-wide findings and caveats: There was a bias toward anti-spike CD8 responses in VDJdb matching, which missed private and CD4 specificities.

There are 13 residues in the CDR3. The ends were cut back, 3 bases at V and 7 bases at J, with 9 bases in the middle. The germline V gene encodes CDR1 MNHNY and CDR2 SVGAGI (reference sequence). This sequence was found in an adult who was a healthcare worker with PCR-confirmed SARS-CoV-2 infection or an uninfected control (not recorded which). The chain couples TRBV6-6 to TRBJ1-4; D call uncertain. The sequenced sample consisted of whole blood. As DNA, the CDR3 is TGTGCCAGCAGTTATCCCCGGGGTGAAAAACTGTTTTTT. It specifies CASSYPRGEKLFF.